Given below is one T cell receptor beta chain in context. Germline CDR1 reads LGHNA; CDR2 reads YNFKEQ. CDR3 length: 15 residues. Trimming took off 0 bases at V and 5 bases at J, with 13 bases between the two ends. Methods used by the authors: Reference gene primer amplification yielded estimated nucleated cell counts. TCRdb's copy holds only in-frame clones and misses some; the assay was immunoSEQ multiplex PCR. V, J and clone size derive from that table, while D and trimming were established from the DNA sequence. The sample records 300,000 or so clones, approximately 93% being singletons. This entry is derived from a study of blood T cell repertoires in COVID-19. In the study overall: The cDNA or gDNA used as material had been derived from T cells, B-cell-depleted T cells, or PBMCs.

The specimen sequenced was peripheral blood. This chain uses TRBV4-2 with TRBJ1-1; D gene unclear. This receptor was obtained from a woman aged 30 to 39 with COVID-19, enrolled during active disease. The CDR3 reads CASSQDGLGRTEAFF. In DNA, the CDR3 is TGTGCCAGCAGCCAAGATGGGCTTGGGAGAACTGAAGCTTTCTTT.